The 26 T cell receptor beta chains below come from one sample, sequenced in a study of blood T cell repertoires in COVID-19. Sequenced by immunoSEQ multiplex PCR; TCRdb stores in-frame clones only, minus some. The sample lists tens of thousands of clones, around 80% seen once, with roughly 29% in the top ten. Sequences were obtained from peripheral blood. The receptors were gathered from a man between 60 and 70 years old with active or convalescent COVID-19.

The V and J genes are TRBV19 and TRBJ2-1; TRBD1 matches at 8 bases. V dropped 5 bases and J dropped 12; count of bases not matched to a gene: 6. CDR3 length equals 12 residues. Germline CDR1 and CDR2: LNHDA and SQIVND (reference sequence). The CDR3 protein is CASSAHGTGQFF. CDR3 in DNA: TGTGCCAGTAGTGCACACGGGACAGGGCAGTTCTTC.

The rearrangement uses TRBV3-1 (or the pseudogene TRBV3-2) and TRBJ2-5; possible D gene TRBD2, 7 bases. Germline CDR1 LGHDT, CDR2 YNNKEL (reference sequence). The CDR3 runs 15 residues. Deletions cut 4 bases from V and 4 bases from J, with 16 bases between. DNA for the CDR3: TGTGCCAGCAGCCTCCCCCGTAGGGGGGGAGAGACCCAGTACTTC. Translated: CASSLPRRGGETQYF.

This chain joins TRBV7-9 and TRBJ2-1, with 7 bases that match TRBD2. The CDR3 is 17 residues long. Germline CDR1 reads SEHNR; CDR2 reads FQNEAQ (reference sequence). The junction had 15 bases not matched to a gene; V was cut back by 7 bases and J by 3 bases. The DNA for the CDR3 is TGTGCCAGCATCTACTGGGGGGGAAGGAACTACTACAATGAGCAGTTCTTC. As protein: CASIYWGGRNYYNEQFF.

The chain combines TRBV5-5 with TRBJ2-3; D call uncertain. V was trimmed by 0 bases and J by 2 bases, leaving 7 bases between them. Germline CDR1 and CDR2: SGHKS and YYEKEE (reference sequence). The CDR3 extends over 14 amino acids. The CDR3 DNA reads TGTGCCAGCAGCTTGGGGCCCAACACAGATACGCAGTATTTT. Encoded protein: CASSLGPNTDTQYF.

The chain combines TRBV28 with TRBJ1-2; the D is unclear. V lost 6 bases to trimming and J lost 5 bases, with 10 bases between them. Germline V gene lookup returns CDR1 MDHEN and CDR2 SYDVKM. The CDR3 covers 12 residues. CDR3 sequence (DNA): TGTGCCAGCAGCCGACTGCCTTATGGCTACACCTTC. As protein: CASSRLPYGYTF.

In regard to this clone: The sample contains more than one DNA sequence encoding this CDR3. This rearrangement joins TRBV28 to TRBJ2-2; 14 bases fit TRBD2. Per the germline V gene, CDR1 is MDHEN and CDR2 is SYDVKM. With V trimmed by 5 bases and J by 4 bases, 9 bases remained unmatched. The CDR3 consists of 18 residues. CDR3 amino acids: CASSPSTSGGAGTGELFF. CDR3 sequence (DNA): TGTGCCAGCAGTCCGTCGACTAGCGGGGGGGCTGGCACCGGGGAGCTGTTTTTT.

The chain carries TRBV12-5 and TRBJ2-7; 7 nucleotides match TRBD1. The CDR3 spans 15 residues. Germline CDR1 LGHNT, CDR2 FRNRAP. The J segment lost 4 bases and the V segment lost 6 bases, leaving 12 bases of the junction unmatched. Here the CDR3 reads CASGRDTGATYEQYF. In nucleotides, the CDR3 is TGTGCTAGTGGGCGCGACACAGGGGCGACTTACGAGCAGTACTTC.

The rearrangement links TRBV4-1 to TRBJ1-1, with D hard to call. Germline CDR1 reads MGHRA; CDR2 reads YSYEKL. Trimming removed 1 base at V and 6 bases at J, with 9 bases between. CDR3 length: 13 amino acids. The CDR3 coding sequence is TGCGCCAGCAGCCAAGTCGGGTCAGCTGAAGCTTTCTTT. This translates into CASSQVGSAEAFF.

In regard to this clone: One end of the junction fails to match germline, which may point to a read error. The rearrangement links TRBV9 to TRBJ1-3; TRBD1 aligns across 9 bases. Germline V gene lookup returns CDR1 SGDLS and CDR2 YYNGEE. The CDR3 totals 14 residues. CDR3 region: CASSPSNSGTGYDF. Here the CDR3 DNA reads TGTGCCAGCAGCCCCTCGAATTCCGGGACAGGGTACGATTTT.

J is TRBJ1-5 and V is TRBV29-1; D perhaps matches TRBD1 (6 bases). Germline CDR1 reads SQVTM; CDR2 reads ANQGSEA. The CDR3 loop spans 13 amino acids. V was shortened by 4 bases and J by 3 bases, with 10 bases between the two germline ends. The chain's CDR3 is CSVGRDNNQPQHF. The CDR3 DNA is TGCAGCGTTGGCCGGGACAACAATCAGCCCCAGCATTTT.

The V call is TRBV19, the J call TRBJ2-1; 10 bases align to TRBD1. J gave up 6 bases and V 6 bases, and 8 bases lay outside the gene matches. Looked up from germline, CDR1 is LNHDA and CDR2 is SQIVND (reference sequence). The CDR3 covers 15 residues. The CDR3 DNA is TGTGCCAGTAGATGGGCGGGACAGGGGTTCAATGAGCAGTTCTTC. It encodes CASRWAGQGFNEQFF.

In its sample, this clone was seen once. V is TRBV28 and J is TRBJ1-6; TRBD1 aligns across 9 bases. CDR1 and CDR2 (germline): MDHEN, SYDVKM. Trimming removed 3 bases from V and 9 bases from J; junction bases left unmatched: 6. The CDR3 is made up of 15 amino acids. CDR3 sequence: CASSFGDRERSPLHF. Written as DNA, the CDR3 is TGTGCCAGCAGTTTCGGGGACAGGGAGCGTTCACCCCTCCACTTT. The full variable domain, its missing parts supplied by reference TRBV28 and TRBJ1-6, is DVKVTQSSRYLVKRTGEKVFLECVQDMDHENMFWYRQDPGLGLRLIYFSYDVKMKEKGDIPEGYSVSREKKERFSLILESASTNQTSMYLCASSFGDRERSPLHFGNGTRLTVT.

J is TRBJ1-6 and V is TRBV19; the D gene is possibly TRBD1 (5 bases). This CDR3 is 15 amino acids long. The germline V gene has CDR1 LNHDA and CDR2 SQIVND (reference sequence). Trimming took off 7 bases at V and 8 bases at J, with 18 bases between the two ends. Here the CDR3 reads CASKLGWQGDSPLHF. In DNA form, the CDR3 reads TGTGCCAGTAAATTGGGTTGGCAGGGCGATTCACCCCTCCACTTT.

The rearrangement links TRBV7-9 to TRBJ1-2; D perhaps matches TRBD1 (5 bases). This CDR3 has 15 amino acids. Germline lookup yields CDR1 SEHNR and CDR2 FQNEAQ (reference sequence). Trimming shortened V by 4 bases and J by 0 bases, and 12 bases separated the two germline ends. The DNA for the CDR3 is TGTGCCAGCAGCTCCCAGGGCCTAGCTAACTATGGCTACACCTTC. Translating gives CASSSQGLANYGYTF.

This clone was recorded a few times. The chain carries TRBV27 and TRBJ2-1; a weak D match, TRBD2 (6 bases). The V end lost 0 bases, the J end lost 5 bases, and 11 bases lay between the germline ends. The CDR3 runs 15 residues. Germline CDR1 reads MNHEY; CDR2 reads SMNVEV (reference sequence). For the CDR3, the DNA is TGTGCCAGCAGTTTATCGAGGGTAGCGGACAATGAGCAGTTCTTC. Its translation is CASSLSRVADNEQFF.

The chain couples TRBV1 to TRBJ1-5; the table assigns TRBD1, which was not confirmed against the DNA. TRBV1 counts as a pseudogene. CDR3 length: 21 amino acids. CDR3 protein: CTSSQGALQGFIAGSNQPQHF. As DNA, the CDR3 is TGCACCAGCAGCCAAGGAGCCTTACAGGGTTTTATTGCGGGTAGCAATCAGCCCCAGCATTTT.

This clone occurred a few times. V gene TRBV7-3 combines with J gene TRBJ2-2, with 12 bases that match TRBD1. The germline gives CDR1 SGHTA, CDR2 FQGTGA. The J segment lost 7 bases and the V segment lost 5 bases, leaving 5 bases of the junction unmatched. CDR3 length: 15 residues. CDR3 nucleotide sequence: TGTGCCAGCAGCACCGGGACAGGGGGCAGCGGGGAGCTGTTTTTT. As protein: CASSTGTGGSGELFF.

The chain employs TRBV4-3 and TRBJ1-1; D possibly corresponds to TRBD1 (6 bases). The V gene's germline CDR1 is LGHNA and CDR2 YSLEER. This CDR3 spans 15 amino acids. The V and J ends lost 0 bases and 5 bases respectively, with 13 bases between them. The CDR3 sequence is CASSQDSQGGTEAFF. The CDR3 coding sequence is TGCGCCAGCAGCCAAGATTCACAGGGCGGGACTGAAGCTTTCTTT.

The chain recombines TRBV30 with TRBJ2-2; tentatively, D is TRBD1 (5 bases). Germline V CDR1 and CDR2: GTSNPN, SVGIG (reference sequence). V was shortened by 1 base and J by 3 bases, with 9 bases between the two germline ends. The CDR3 loop spans 14 amino acids. Here the CDR3 reads CAWSGQGYTGELFF. CDR3 DNA: TGTGCCTGGAGTGGTCAGGGTTACACCGGGGAGCTGTTTTTT.

The J gene is TRBJ1-3, the V gene TRBV6-5; TRBD1 is a possible D gene (5 bases). The germline V gene has CDR1 MNHEY and CDR2 SVGAGI. Trimming left V 6 bases short and J 9 bases short, with 12 bases between. The CDR3 consists of 12 residues. The CDR3 DNA reads TGTGCCAGCAGGGGGGGGGAAGTCACCATATATTTT. The encoded protein is CASRGGEVTIYF.

The V gene is TRBV18, the J gene TRBJ2-7; 8 nucleotides match TRBD1. The trim removed 0 bases at V and 4 bases at J, leaving 5 bases unmatched. From germline, CDR1 is KGHSH and CDR2 LQKENI. The CDR3 length is 15 residues. The CDR3 DNA follows: TGTGCCAGCTCACCACCGGCAGGGGGCAAATACGAGCAGTACTTC. Translated, it gives CASSPPAGGKYEQYF.

The gene calls are TRBV6-2 or TRBV6-3 and TRBJ2-1; D call uncertain. The germline gives CDR1 MNHEY, CDR2 SVGEGT. CDR3 length: 11 residues. V lost 6 bases and J 5 bases, leaving 5 bases between the germline ends. The CDR3 DNA sequence: TGTGCCAGCAGCCACAACAATGAGCAGTTCTTC. This gives the protein CASSHNNEQFF.

The chain combines TRBV3-1 (or the pseudogene TRBV3-2) with TRBJ1-1; 7 positions match TRBD1. Germline CDR1 is LGHDT and CDR2 is YNNKEL (reference sequence). The CDR3 is 14 residues long. Trimming removed 1 base from V and 4 bases from J; junction bases left unmatched: 3. DNA for the CDR3: TGTGCCAGCAGCCAAGTGGGACAGCTCACTGAAGCTTTCTTT. It translates to CASSQVGQLTEAFF.

V usage is TRBV28 and J usage is TRBJ2-5; TRBD2 is a possible D gene (9 bases). In germline, CDR1 is MDHEN, CDR2 SYDVKM. The CDR3 runs 21 residues. Trimming took off 2 bases at V and 3 bases at J, with 31 bases between the two ends. Written as DNA, the CDR3 is TGTGCCAGCAGTTTAATGGGGTGGACAGGGTTCTTAGCGGGGGTAAAAGAGACCCAGTACTTC. Amino acids: CASSLMGWTGFLAGVKETQYF.

This clone appeared a few times. The V call is TRBV5-6, the J call TRBJ1-2; D perhaps matches TRBD1 (5 bases). This CDR3 spans 18 amino acids. Trimming cost V 7 bases and J 1 base, with 26 bases left between them. In germline, CDR1 is SGHDT, CDR2 YYEEEE. As DNA, the CDR3 is TGTGCCAGCTCCCCCGAGCGTGGGGGTATGGGGGGTAACTATGGCTACACCTTC. Translation gives CASSPERGGMGGNYGYTF.

This sequence joins TRBV30 and TRBJ1-4; 8 bases map to TRBD1. Trimming at V came to 3 bases and at J to 4 bases, leaving 7 bases not matched to a gene. The CDR3 runs to 15 residues. From germline, CDR1 is GTSNPN and CDR2 SVGIG (reference sequence). The CDR3 sequence is CAWSTPTGGNEKLFF. CDR3 nucleotides: TGTGCCTGGAGCACCCCCACAGGGGGTAATGAAAAACTGTTTTTT. The full variable domain, in which reference TRBV30 and TRBJ1-4 provide the parts outside the CDR3, is SQTIHQWPATLVQPVGSPLSLECTVEGTSNPNLYWYRQAAGRGLQLLFYSVGIGQISSEVPQNLSASRPQDRQFILSSKKLLLSDSGFYLCAWSTPTGGNEKLFFGSGTQLSVL.